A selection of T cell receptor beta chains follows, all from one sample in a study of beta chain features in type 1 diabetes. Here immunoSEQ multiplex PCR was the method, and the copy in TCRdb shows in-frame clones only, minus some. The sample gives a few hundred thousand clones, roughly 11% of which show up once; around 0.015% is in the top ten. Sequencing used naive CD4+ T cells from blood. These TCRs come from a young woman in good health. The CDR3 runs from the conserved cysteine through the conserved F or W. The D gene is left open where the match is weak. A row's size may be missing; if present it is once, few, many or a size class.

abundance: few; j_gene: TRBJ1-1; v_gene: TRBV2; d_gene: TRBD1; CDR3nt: TGTGCCAGCGGACGGACAGGTCTTAACACTGAAGCTTTCTTT; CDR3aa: CASGRTGLNTEAFF
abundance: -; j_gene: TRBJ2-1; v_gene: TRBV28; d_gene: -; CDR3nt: TGTGCCAGCAGTTTATCCGGGGGAGTCTCCTACAATGAGCAGTTCTTC; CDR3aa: CASSLSGGVSYNEQFF
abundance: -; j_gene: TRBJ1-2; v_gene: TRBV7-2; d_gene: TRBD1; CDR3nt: TGTGCCAGCAGCTTATGGAGGGGGCCCACCTTC; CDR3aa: CASSLWRGPTF
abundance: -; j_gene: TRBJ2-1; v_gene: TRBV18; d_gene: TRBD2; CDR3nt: TGTGCCAGCTCACCACTAGCGGGAGACCCCTGGCAGTTCTTC; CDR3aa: CASSPLAGDPWQFF
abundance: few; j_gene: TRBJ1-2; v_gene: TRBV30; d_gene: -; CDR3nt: TGTGCCTGGAGGAGGGCGGGCTATGGCTACACCTTC; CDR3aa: CAWRRAGYGYTF
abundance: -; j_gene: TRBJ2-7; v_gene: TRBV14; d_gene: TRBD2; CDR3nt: TGTGCCAGCAGCCAAGACTACCTAGCGGGGATATACGAGCAGTACTTC; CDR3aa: CASSQDYLAGIYEQYF
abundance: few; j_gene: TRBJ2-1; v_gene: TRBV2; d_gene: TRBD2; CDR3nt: TGTGCCAGCAGGAGGGGACTAGCGGAATACAATGAGCAGTTCTTC; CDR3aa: CASRRGLAEYNEQFF
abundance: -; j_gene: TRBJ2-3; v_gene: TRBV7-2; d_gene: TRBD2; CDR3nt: TGTGCCAGCAGCTTAGACCGGACTAGCGGGAGGGCCTGGACAGATACGCAGTATTTT; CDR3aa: CASSLDRTSGRAWTDTQYF
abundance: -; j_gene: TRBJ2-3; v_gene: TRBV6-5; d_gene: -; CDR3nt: TGTGCCAGCCGCGACTTGGTCGTCGATACGCAGTATTTT; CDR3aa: CASRDLVVDTQYF
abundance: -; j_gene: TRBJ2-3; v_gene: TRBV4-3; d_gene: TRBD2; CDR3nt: TGCGCCAGCAGCCAAGTAGCGGGAGTTGGAGATACGCAGTATTTT; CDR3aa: CASSQVAGVGDTQYF
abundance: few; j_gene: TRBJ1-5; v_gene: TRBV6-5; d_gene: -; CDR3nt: TGTGCCAGCCGCTCGGGGGGGTCGGGCAATCAGCCCCAGCATTTT; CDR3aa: CASRSGGSGNQPQHF
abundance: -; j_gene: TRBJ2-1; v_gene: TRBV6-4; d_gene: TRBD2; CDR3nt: TGTGCCACAGCAACTAGCGGCAACTACAATGAGCAGTTCTTC; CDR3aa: CATATSGNYNEQFF
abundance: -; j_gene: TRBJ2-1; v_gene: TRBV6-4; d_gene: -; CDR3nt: TGTGCCAGCAGTGACCCAGCGGGCCACCTCGGTGAGCAGTTCTTC; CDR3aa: CASSDPAGHLGEQFF
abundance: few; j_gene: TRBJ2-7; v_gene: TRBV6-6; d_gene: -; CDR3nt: TGTGCCAGCAGTTACTCTACCGGAGGCGGTGGATCGAACTTC; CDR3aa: CASSYSTGGGGSNF
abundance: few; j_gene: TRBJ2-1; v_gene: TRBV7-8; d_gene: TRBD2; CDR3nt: TGTGCCAGCAGCCAATATAGCCTGGCGGGAGGCCGGAATGAGCAGTTCTTC; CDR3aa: CASSQYSLAGGRNEQFF
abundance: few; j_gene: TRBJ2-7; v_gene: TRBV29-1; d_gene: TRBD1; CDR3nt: TGCAGCGTTTCGTTGGGACAGGGCCGCTACGAGCAGTACTTC; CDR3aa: CSVSLGQGRYEQYF
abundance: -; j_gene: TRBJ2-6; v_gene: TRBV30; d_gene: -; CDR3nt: TGTGCCTTGAACAGGGATGGGGCCAACGTCCTGACTTTC; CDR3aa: CALNRDGANVLTF
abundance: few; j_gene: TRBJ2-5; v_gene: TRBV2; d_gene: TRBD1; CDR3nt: TGTGCCAGCAGTGGGACGTTCGAAGGGGGCGGAGAGACCCAGTACTTC; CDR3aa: CASSGTFEGGGETQYF
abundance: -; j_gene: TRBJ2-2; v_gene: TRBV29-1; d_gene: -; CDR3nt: TGCAGCGTTGTGACGGGTGTAAACACCGGGGAGCTGTTTTTT; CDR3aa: CSVVTGVNTGELFF
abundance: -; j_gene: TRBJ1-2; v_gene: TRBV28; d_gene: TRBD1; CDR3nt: TGTGCCAGCAGCCCCACAGGGGGCGGTGGCTACACCTTC; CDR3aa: CASSPTGGGGYTF
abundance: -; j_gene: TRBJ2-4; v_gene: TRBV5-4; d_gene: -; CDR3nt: TGTGCCAGCAGCTTGTCGGGACAACTAGCCAAAAACATTCAGTACTTC; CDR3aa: CASSLSGQLAKNIQYF
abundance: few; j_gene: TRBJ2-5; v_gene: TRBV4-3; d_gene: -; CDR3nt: TGCGCCAGCAGCCATAGAGGGCAGCAAGAGACCCAGTACTTC; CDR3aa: CASSHRGQQETQYF
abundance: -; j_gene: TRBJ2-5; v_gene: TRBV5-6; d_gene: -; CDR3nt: TGTGCCAGCAGCTTGGTAGCAGACCTCCAAGAGACCCAGTACTTC; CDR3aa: CASSLVADLQETQYF
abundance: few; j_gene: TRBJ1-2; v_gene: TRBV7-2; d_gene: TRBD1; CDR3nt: TGTGCCACCACAATTATGACAGGGCTTGCTAACTATGGCTACACCTTC; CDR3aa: CATTIMTGLANYGYTF
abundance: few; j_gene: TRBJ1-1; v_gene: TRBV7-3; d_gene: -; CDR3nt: TGTGCCAGCAGCTTAGAGGTGGGCACTGAAGCTTTCTTT; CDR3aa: CASSLEVGTEAFF
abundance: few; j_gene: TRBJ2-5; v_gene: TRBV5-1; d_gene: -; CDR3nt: TGCGCCAGCAGCTTGGTGAGGAGTGGGGCTGTCGAGACCCAGTACTTC; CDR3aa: CASSLVRSGAVETQYF
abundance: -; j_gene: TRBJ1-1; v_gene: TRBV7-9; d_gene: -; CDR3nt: TGTGCCAGCAGCTTAGGAGCGGGATCCACTGAAGCTTTCTTT; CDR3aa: CASSLGAGSTEAFF